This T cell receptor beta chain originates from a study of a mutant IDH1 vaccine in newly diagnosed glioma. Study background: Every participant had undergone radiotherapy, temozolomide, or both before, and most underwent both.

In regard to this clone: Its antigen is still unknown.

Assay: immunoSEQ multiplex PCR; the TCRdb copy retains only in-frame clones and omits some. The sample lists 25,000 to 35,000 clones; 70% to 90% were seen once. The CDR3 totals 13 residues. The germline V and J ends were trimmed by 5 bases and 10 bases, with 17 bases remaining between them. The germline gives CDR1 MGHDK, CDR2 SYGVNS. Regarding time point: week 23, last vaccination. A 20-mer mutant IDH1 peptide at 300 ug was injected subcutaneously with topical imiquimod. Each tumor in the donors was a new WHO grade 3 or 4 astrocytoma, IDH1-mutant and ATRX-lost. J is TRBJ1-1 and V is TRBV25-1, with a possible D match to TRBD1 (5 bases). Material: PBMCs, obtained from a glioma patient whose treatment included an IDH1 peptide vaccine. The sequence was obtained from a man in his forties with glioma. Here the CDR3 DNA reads TGTGCCAGCAGTCCCCAGCCTGGGGGGGTAGCTTTCTTT. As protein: CASSPQPGGVAFF.